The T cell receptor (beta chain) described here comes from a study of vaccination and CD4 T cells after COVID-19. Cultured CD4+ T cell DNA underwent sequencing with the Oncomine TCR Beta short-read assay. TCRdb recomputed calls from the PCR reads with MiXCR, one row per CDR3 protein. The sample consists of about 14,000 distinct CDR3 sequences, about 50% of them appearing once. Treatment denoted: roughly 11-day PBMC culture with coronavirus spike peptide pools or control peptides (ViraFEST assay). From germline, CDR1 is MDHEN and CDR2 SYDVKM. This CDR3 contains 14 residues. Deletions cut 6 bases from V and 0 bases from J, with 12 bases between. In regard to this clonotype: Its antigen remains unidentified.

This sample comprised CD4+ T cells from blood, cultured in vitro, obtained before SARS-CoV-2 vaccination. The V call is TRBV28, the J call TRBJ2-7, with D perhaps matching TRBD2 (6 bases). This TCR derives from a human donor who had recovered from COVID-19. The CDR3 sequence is CASSQWGDSYEQYF. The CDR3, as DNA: TGTGCCAGCAGCCAATGGGGGGACTCCTACGAGCAGTACTTC.